Each of the 20 T cell receptor beta chains below was sequenced from the same sample in a study of cytomegalovirus exposure and HLA in healthy donors. PCR involved 60 Vbeta and 13 Jbeta primers. This table comes from immunoSEQ multiplex PCR, and its TCRdb copy is limited to in-frame clones, with some not included. The sample has about 140,000 clones; roughly three quarters are singletons. The sample comprised PBMCs. Every receptor here comes from a man aged 40-50 years in good health and CMV-seronegative.

The chain has TRBV7-2 and TRBJ1-1; D may be TRBD1 (5 bases). The CDR3 spans 16 residues. Germline CDR1 SGHTA, CDR2 FQGNSA. Trimming left V 3 bases short and J 7 bases short, with 21 bases between. The CDR3 reads CASSFQGGLLGYEAFF. As DNA, the CDR3 is TGTGCCAGCAGCTTCCAGGGTGGCCTGTTGGGCTATGAAGCTTTCTTT.

The rearrangement joins TRBV6-5 to TRBJ2-1; D unclear. Germline CDR1 reads MNHEY; CDR2 reads SVGAGI. CDR3 length: 14 amino acids. The V end lost 5 bases, the J end lost 8 bases, and 16 bases lay between the germline ends. In nucleotides, the CDR3 is TGTGCCAGCAGTACACAGATCCGTTCCCATGAGCAGTTCTTC. Residues: CASSTQIRSHEQFF.

V and J are TRBV6-5 and TRBJ1-1; TRBD1 matches at 8 bases. The V and J ends lost 5 bases and 11 bases, in that order; junction bases with no gene match: 13. This CDR3 is 14 amino acids long. CDR1 and CDR2 (germline): MNHEY, SVGAGI. The CDR3 DNA reads as TGTGCCAGCAGTCTCTTTAGCAGGGGGCAGCAGGCTTTCTTT. Translated, it gives CASSLFSRGQQAFF.

This sequence joins TRBV10-3 and TRBJ1-1; D perhaps matches TRBD1 (5 bases). The CDR3 contains 14 residues. Per the germline V gene, CDR1 is ENHRY and CDR2 is SYGVKD. Trimming took off 10 bases at V and 4 bases at J, with 19 bases between the two ends. CDR3 nucleotide sequence: TGTGCCACTCACCGAGCGGGGGAGGGCACTGAAGCTTTCTTT. Residues: CATHRAGEGTEAFF.

The rearrangement links TRBV7-2 to TRBJ1-1; 7 bases match TRBD1. Germline V gene sequence: CDR1 SGHTA, CDR2 FQGNSA. The CDR3 sequence is 15 residues long. V lost 2 bases and J lost 1; bases outside the gene matches: 4. The CDR3 DNA reads TGTGCCAGCAGCTTAATTTACAGGGGGAACACTGAAGCTTTCTTT. Protein sequence: CASSLIYRGNTEAFF.

The chain combines TRBV11-2 with TRBJ1-2, with D hard to call. CDR3 size: 14 residues. V lost 5 bases to trimming and J lost 2 bases, with 12 bases between them. Germline values: CDR1 SGHAT, CDR2 FQNNGV. CDR3 DNA: TGTGCCAGCAGCCCTATCGGAGGGAACTATGGCTACACCTTC. It encodes CASSPIGGNYGYTF.

The chain carries TRBV6-5 and TRBJ2-4; D is possibly TRBD2 (6 bases). Germline CDR1 and CDR2: MNHEY and SVGAGI. V gave up 5 bases and J gave up 6 bases, with 14 bases separating them. The CDR3 extends over 14 amino acids. As DNA, the CDR3 is TGTGCCAGCAGTCCCTTAGCGGACTCAAACATTCAGTACTTC. This translates into CASSPLADSNIQYF.

The chain uses TRBV12-2 and TRBJ1-6; whether TRBD1, the table's D call, matches the DNA was not checked. TRBV12-2 is a known pseudogene. The CDR3 is 15 amino acids. CDR3 nucleotide sequence: TGTGCAAGTCGCTTAGAACCAGACTATAATTCACCCCTCCACTTT. It is translated as CASRLEPDYNSPLHF.

This chain joins TRBV5-4 and TRBJ2-7; TRBD2 aligns across 11 bases. This CDR3 spans 17 amino acids. The ends lost 4 bases at V and 3 bases at J; junction bases unmatched: 12. The germline V gene encodes CDR1 SGHNT and CDR2 YYREEE (reference sequence). CDR3 sequence (DNA): TGTGCCAGCAGCCCAGGGCCTCTAGCGGGGGGAGTCTACGAGCAGTACTTC. This codes for CASSPGPLAGGVYEQYF.

The chain links TRBV7-2 to TRBJ2-7, with D maybe TRBD1 (5 bases). The V and J ends lost 1 base and 0 bases respectively, with 13 bases between them. The V gene's germline CDR1 is SGHTA and CDR2 FQGNSA. This CDR3 contains 16 residues. This CDR3 is CASSLVAGSYSYEQYF. CDR3 sequence (DNA): TGTGCCAGCAGCTTAGTGGCAGGGTCCTACTCCTACGAGCAGTACTTC.

The rearrangement uses TRBV6-5 and TRBJ2-1; 9 bases are a match to TRBD2. Unmatched junction bases numbered 1, after V lost 5 bases and J lost 2 bases. Germline-derived CDR1 and CDR2 are MNHEY and SVGAGI. This CDR3 spans 14 amino acids. CDR3 protein: CASSVAGAYNEQFF. The CDR3 DNA follows: TGTGCCAGCAGTGTAGCGGGGGCCTACAATGAGCAGTTCTTC.

This clone occurred once. This sequence joins TRBV9 and TRBJ2-3; 10 nucleotides match TRBD1. Germline lookup yields CDR1 SGDLS and CDR2 YYNGEE. The J segment lost 2 bases and the V segment lost 0 bases, leaving 9 bases of the junction unmatched. CDR3 length: 18 residues. The CDR3 bases are TGTGCCAGCAGCGTAGAGGGGGTCGGGACAGGGGTCACAGATACGCAGTATTTT. This codes for CASSVEGVGTGVTDTQYF. The variable domain in full, with the rest retrieved from reference TRBV9 and TRBJ2-3, is DSGVTQTPKHLITATGQRVTLRCSPRSGDLSVYWYQQSLDQGLQFLIQYYNGEERAKGNILERFSAQQFPDLHSELNLSSLELGDSALYFCASSVEGVGTGVTDTQYFGPGTRLTVL.

This chain joins TRBV7-2 and TRBJ2-7, with D perhaps matching TRBD2 (6 bases). Trimming removed 1 base from V and 9 bases from J, with 31 bases in between. This CDR3 contains 19 residues. CDR1 SGHTA and CDR2 FQGNSA come from the germline V gene. CDR3 protein: CASSLERNPSAGSPERQYF. CDR3 nucleotides: TGTGCCAGCAGCTTAGAACGGAATCCTTCAGCGGGTAGCCCAGAAAGGCAGTACTTC.

The chain employs TRBV5-4 and TRBJ2-7; the D gene is possibly TRBD2 (7 bases). CDR1 is SGHNT and CDR2 is YYREEE in the germline V gene (reference sequence). This CDR3 spans 15 amino acids. Trimming removed 4 bases at V and 7 bases at J, with 21 bases between. The CDR3 loop reads CASSPLRGGSGEQYF. As DNA, the CDR3 is TGTGCCAGCAGCCCGTTAAGGGGGGGATCTGGTGAGCAGTACTTC.

V is TRBV5-5 and J is TRBJ2-7; D is perhaps TRBD2 (5 bases). The CDR3 length is 18 residues. With 1 base removed from V and 5 bases from J, the gap between germline ends came to 25 bases. From germline, CDR1 is SGHKS and CDR2 YYEKEE (reference sequence). The CDR3: CASSLRGFDPLTGDEQYF. CDR3 DNA: TGTGCCAGCAGCTTGCGAGGGTTTGACCCACTCACCGGCGACGAGCAGTACTTC.

The chain joins TRBV7-2 to TRBJ1-5; TRBD1 might be the D (6 bases). The CDR3 length is 15 residues. Between the trimmed V and J ends, which lost 5 bases and 0 bases, there was a span of 11 bases. Per germline, CDR1 SGHTA and CDR2 FQGNSA. The CDR3 DNA follows: TGTGCCAGCAGCCCCCAGGGGAATAGCAATCAGCCCCAGCATTTT. Translation: CASSPQGNSNQPQHF.

The J gene is TRBJ2-4, the V gene TRBV6-1; D not certain. CDR3 size: 11 residues. Deletions cut 5 bases from V and 15 bases from J, with 14 bases between. Per germline, CDR1 MNHNS and CDR2 SASEGT. The CDR3 region has the DNA TGTGCCAGCAGTTCGAGGCCTGTTTGGTACTTC. Its translation: CASSSRPVWYF.

V and J are TRBV4-3 and TRBJ1-2; D is unresolved. Germline V gives CDR1 LGHNA, CDR2 YSLEER. This CDR3 spans 14 amino acids. V lost 0 bases and J lost 8, with 13 bases in between. The CDR3: CASSQESPGVGYTF. CDR3 nucleotide sequence: TGCGCCAGCAGCCAAGAAAGTCCCGGGGTGGGCTACACCTTC.

V gene TRBV29-1 combines with J gene TRBJ1-2; 10 bases fit TRBD1. The CDR3 is 14 residues long. The junction had 9 bases not matched to a gene; V was cut back by 7 bases and J by 4 bases. The germline gives CDR1 SQVTM, CDR2 ANQGSEA. The CDR3 is CSGGQGSFSYGYTF. CDR3 coding DNA: TGCAGCGGGGGACAGGGGTCCTTTTCCTATGGCTACACCTTC.

The rearrangement joins TRBV5-1 to TRBJ2-1; tentatively, D is TRBD1 (5 bases). V lost 3 bases to trimming and J lost 8 bases, with 9 bases between them. The germline V gene encodes CDR1 SGHRS and CDR2 YFSETQ. The CDR3 is 12 residues long. In DNA, the CDR3 is TGCGCCAGCAGCTGGCAGGGCCATGAGCAGTTCTTC. Amino acid sequence: CASSWQGHEQFF.